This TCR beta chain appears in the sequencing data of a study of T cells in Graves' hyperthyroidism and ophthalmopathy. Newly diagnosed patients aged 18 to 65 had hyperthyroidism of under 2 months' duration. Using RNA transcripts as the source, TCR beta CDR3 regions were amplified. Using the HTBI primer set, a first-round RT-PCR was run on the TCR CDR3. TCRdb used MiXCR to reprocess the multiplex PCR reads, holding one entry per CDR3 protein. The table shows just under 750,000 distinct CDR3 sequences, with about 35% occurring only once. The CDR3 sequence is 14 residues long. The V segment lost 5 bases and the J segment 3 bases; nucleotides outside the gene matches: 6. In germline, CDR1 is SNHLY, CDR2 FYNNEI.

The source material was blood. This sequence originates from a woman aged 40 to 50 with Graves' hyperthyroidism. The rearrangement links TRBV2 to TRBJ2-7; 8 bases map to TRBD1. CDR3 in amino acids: CASSYIDRGYEQYF. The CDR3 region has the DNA TGTGCCAGCAGTTATATCGACAGGGGCTACGAGCAGTACTTC.